This T cell receptor beta chain was captured in a study of breast tumors, draining lymph nodes, adjacent tissues. This clonotype was counted ten times or more. The antigen is unknown. The lymph nodes were axillary draining lymph nodes from breast cancer patients. V dropped 6 bases and J dropped 6; count of bases not matched to a gene: 5. This CDR3 is built from 13 residues. Study-wide findings and caveats: Tumor TCR diversity was below lymph nodes but above nontumor tissue. Luminal-like breast cancer showed significantly higher tumor–nontumor repertoire similarity than basal-like. Findings are consistent with lymph node origin and intratumoral expansion of most tumor T cells.

One entry per CDR3 protein results from TCRdb running MiXCR on the multiplex PCR reads. The sample lists around 110,000 distinct CDR3 sequences; roughly 29% were seen once. The chain carries TRBV12-3 or TRBV12-4 and TRBJ2-1, with 7 bases fitting TRBD2. This TCR derives from a female donor with breast cancer. Some clones in this sample may be carry-over from other donors' samples. The sample was axillary lymph node tissue. The CDR3 DNA reads TGTGCCAGCAGACCTGGGGGGGGCAATGAGCAGTTCTTC. It codes for CASRPGGGNEQFF.